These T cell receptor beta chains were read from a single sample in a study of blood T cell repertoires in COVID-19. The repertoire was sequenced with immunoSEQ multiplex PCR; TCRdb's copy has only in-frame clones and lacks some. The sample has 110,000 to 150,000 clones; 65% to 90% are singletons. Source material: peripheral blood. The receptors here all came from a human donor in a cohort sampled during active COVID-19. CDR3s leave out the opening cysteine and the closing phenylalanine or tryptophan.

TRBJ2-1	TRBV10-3	AIGPSGAEQF
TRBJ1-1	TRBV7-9	ASGQQGFGTEAF
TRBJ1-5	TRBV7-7	ASSFLATTTHSNQPQH
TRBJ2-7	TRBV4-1	ASSQASVSYEQY
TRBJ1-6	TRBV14	ASSQAGNSPLH
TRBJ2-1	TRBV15	ATSSPTSGQNNEQF
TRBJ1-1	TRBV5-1	ASSSSWDTEAF
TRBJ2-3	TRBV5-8	ASSLSDRVFD
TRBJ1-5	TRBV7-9	ASSKAGQGNQPQH
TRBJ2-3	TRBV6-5	ASSYYPSGTQY
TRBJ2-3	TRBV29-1	SVVSRTRSRDTQY
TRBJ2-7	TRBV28	ASSLIQALEQY
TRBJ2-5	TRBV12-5	ASGFQSIAGGPLETQY
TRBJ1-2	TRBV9	ASSVGSQGQGYT
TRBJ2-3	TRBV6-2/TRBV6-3	ASSFDGGYSTDTQY
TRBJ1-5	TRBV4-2	ASSQGIDQPQH
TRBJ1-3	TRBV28	ASSSGGSLAGNTIY
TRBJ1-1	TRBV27	ASRHRVNTEAF
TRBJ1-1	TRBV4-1	ASSHDGGTGVTEAF
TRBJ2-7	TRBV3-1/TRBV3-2	ASGQGTLYEQY
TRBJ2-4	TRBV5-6	ASRGRELAKNIQY
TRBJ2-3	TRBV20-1	SASWLGQGSGTQY
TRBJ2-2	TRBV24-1	ATSPSGKTGELF
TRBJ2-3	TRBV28	ASTIPAGAGSTDTQY
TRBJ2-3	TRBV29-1	SVGRTGLTDTQY
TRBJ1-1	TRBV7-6	ASSLSYGAEAF
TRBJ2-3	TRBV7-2	ASSGTGGPTDTQY
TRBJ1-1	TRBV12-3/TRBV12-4	ASSLAPGVEAF
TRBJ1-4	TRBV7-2	ASSPDRVNEKLF
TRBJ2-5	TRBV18	ASSQDIRETQY
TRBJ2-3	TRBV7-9	ASSYRAPTDTQY
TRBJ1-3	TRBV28	ASSFGGDPSGNTIY
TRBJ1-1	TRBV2	ASTGQVMNTEAF
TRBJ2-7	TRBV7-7	ASGYSPYEQY
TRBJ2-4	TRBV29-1	SVGATGGQNIQY
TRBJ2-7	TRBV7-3	ASSAATSGGFYEQY
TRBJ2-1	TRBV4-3	ASSQDWSGSYNEQF
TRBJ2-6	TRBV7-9	ASSPLAGFTLGGANVLT
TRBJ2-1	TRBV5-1	ASRLADSYNEQF
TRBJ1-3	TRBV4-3	ASSLEPGNTIY
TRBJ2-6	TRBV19	ASHDSSGANVLT
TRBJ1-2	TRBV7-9	ASRRRQGERSYT
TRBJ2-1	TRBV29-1	SVEDFGTSSYNEQF
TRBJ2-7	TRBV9	ASSVTDGEGSYEQY
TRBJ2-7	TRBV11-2	ASSPGQLSEQY
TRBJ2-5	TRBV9	ASSTGDTQETQY
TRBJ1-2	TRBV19	ASRPMDRDYGYT
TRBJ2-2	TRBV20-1	SASVPTRVTGELF
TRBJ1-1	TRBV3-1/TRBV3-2	ASSQNDRNTEAF
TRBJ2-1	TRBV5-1	ASSLWGLADNYNEQF
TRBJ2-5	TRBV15	ATSRDSRGTGKSAQY